The 22 T cell receptor beta chains below all came from one sample that was sequenced in a study of blood T cell repertoires in COVID-19. The table came from immunoSEQ multiplex PCR; TCRdb's copy has only in-frame clones and leaves some out. This sample carries some 180,000 clones, 84% of them seen once, and the ten largest clones take around 3.1%. The sequenced sample was PBMCs or T cells enriched from blood (not recorded which). These receptors originate from a woman aged 25 to 39 who had been exposed to COVID-19.

The rearrangement links TRBV30 to TRBJ2-5; possibly TRBD2 for D (7 bases). Trimming took off 5 bases at V and 2 bases at J, with 12 bases between the two ends. The CDR3 loop spans 13 amino acids. Per germline, CDR1 GTSNPN and CDR2 SVGIG (reference sequence). The CDR3 DNA reads as TGTGCCTGGGGGGGAGGGGGACAAGAGACCCAGTACTTC. Its protein is CAWGGGGQETQYF.

This clone was found once. This chain connects TRBV19 to TRBJ2-4; no reliable D call. V lost 3 bases and J lost 3, with 18 bases in between. This CDR3 is built from 17 residues. CDR1 and CDR2 from the germline V gene are LNHDA and SQIVND (reference sequence). The CDR3 is CASSILRGGQFKNIQYF. The CDR3 DNA follows: TGTGCCAGTAGTATTCTTCGCGGCGGCCAATTCAAAAACATTCAGTACTTC.

The chain recombines TRBV4-2 with TRBJ2-5, with 12 bases matching TRBD2. CDR1 is LGHNA and CDR2 is YNFKEQ in the germline V gene. After removal of 1 base from V and 5 bases from J, the junction contained 8 bases not matched to a gene. The CDR3 sequence is 17 residues long. CDR3 sequence: CASSQVSSGGGWETQYF. CDR3 DNA sequence: TGTGCCAGCAGCCAAGTGTCTAGCGGGGGGGGTTGGGAGACCCAGTACTTC.

The genes are TRBV11-2 and TRBJ1-2; TRBD1 matches at 8 bases. There are 14 residues in the CDR3. After removal of 2 bases from V and 6 bases from J, the junction contained 5 bases not matched to a gene. CDR1 SGHAT and CDR2 FQNNGV come from the germline V gene. In DNA, the CDR3 is TGTGCCAGCAGCTTAAACAGGGGGAGGAATGGCTACACCTTC. Translation: CASSLNRGRNGYTF. Full variable domain (remainder filled in from reference TRBV11-2 and TRBJ1-2): EAGVAQSPRYKIIEKRQSVAFWCNPISGHATLYWYQQILGQGPKLLIQFQNNGVVDDSQLPKDRFSAERLKGVDSTLKIQPAKLEDSAVYLCASSLNRGRNGYTFGSGTRLTVV.

This chain joins TRBV9 and TRBJ2-7, with D maybe TRBD2 (5 bases). V shed 0 bases and J shed 7 bases, with 14 bases lying between them. CDR1 and CDR2 (germline): SGDLS, YYNGEE. This CDR3 is built from 14 residues. CDR3 region: CASSVVIEGSEQYF. The DNA of the CDR3 is TGTGCCAGCAGCGTAGTCATAGAGGGTTCGGAGCAGTACTTC.

The rearrangement links TRBV12-3 or TRBV12-4 to TRBJ1-1; D remains ambiguous. This CDR3 contains 12 residues. V lost 1 base, J lost 9 bases, and 9 bases lay in between. The CDR3 spells CASSLVEDKAFF. The CDR3 DNA reads TGTGCCAGCAGTTTAGTAGAGGATAAAGCTTTCTTT.

This clone was seen a single time. The rearrangement links TRBV7-2 to TRBJ1-1; no reliable D call. CDR1 and CDR2 from the germline V gene are SGHTA and FQGNSA. This CDR3 comprises 15 residues. V was trimmed by 5 bases and J by 1 base, leaving 14 bases between them. The CDR3 region has the DNA TGTGCCAGCAGCCCCCAGATTGCAGAGAACACTGAAGCTTTCTTT. Its translation is CASSPQIAENTEAFF.

This clone was picked up a small number of times. The rearrangement joins TRBV24-1 to TRBJ1-1; the D is unclear. Trimming took off 0 bases at V and 5 bases at J, with 15 bases between the two ends. The CDR3 extends over 16 amino acids. CDR1 and CDR2 from the germline V gene are KGHDR and SFDVKD. The CDR3 nucleotides read TGTGCCACCAGTGATTTGCGGCGGGTGCCGGGGACTGAAGCTTTCTTT. Translation gives CATSDLRRVPGTEAFF.

This chain uses TRBV5-4 with TRBJ2-7, with 7 bases that match TRBD1. The length of the CDR3 is 14 residues. CDR1 is SGHNT, CDR2 YYREEE, per germline (reference sequence). V trimming: 0 bases; J trimming: 2 bases; junction bases outside the gene matches: 2. The CDR3 DNA is TGTGCCAGCAGCTTGGGACAGGGACCCTACGAGCAGTACTTC. Translation: CASSLGQGPYEQYF.

The chain combines TRBV4-3 with TRBJ1-2, with 8 bases aligning to TRBD1. This CDR3 contains 16 residues. V trimming: 0 bases; J trimming: 5 bases; junction bases outside the gene matches: 8. Germline V CDR1 and CDR2: LGHNA, YSLEER. The CDR3 loop reads CASSQDSGQGGYGYTF. The CDR3, as DNA: TGCGCCAGCAGCCAAGATTCCGGACAGGGAGGGTATGGCTACACCTTC.

The V gene is TRBV19, the J gene TRBJ2-7; TRBD1 is a possible D gene (6 bases). Germline-derived CDR1 and CDR2 are LNHDA and SQIVND (reference sequence). This CDR3 has 13 residues. V shed 8 bases and J shed 6 bases, with 17 bases lying between them. CDR3 residues: CASAGEDGLEQYF. For the CDR3, the DNA is TGTGCCAGTGCAGGGGAAGATGGACTCGAGCAGTACTTC.

This chain joins TRBV4-1 and TRBJ1-3; no definite D call. Germline V gives CDR1 MGHRA, CDR2 YSYEKL. This CDR3 region has 15 residues. V dropped 1 base and J dropped 4 bases, with 11 bases sitting between them. The CDR3 bases are TGCGCCAGCAGCCAAGCGCGGGGTTCGGGAAACACCATATATTTT. Its translation: CASSQARGSGNTIYF.

V usage is TRBV7-2 and J usage is TRBJ1-5; D might be TRBD1 (6 bases). The CDR3 spans 16 residues. Germline CDR1 and CDR2: SGHTA and FQGNSA. Trimming left V 1 base short and J 1 base short, with 11 bases between. CDR3 coding DNA: TGTGCCAGCAGCTTAGTGGGAGGGGGGAGCAATCAGCCCCAGCATTTT. This translates into CASSLVGGGSNQPQHF.

The rearrangement joins TRBV11-2 to TRBJ1-1; D perhaps matches TRBD1 (6 bases). Germline assignment: CDR1 SGHAT and CDR2 FQNNGV. V was shortened by 4 bases and J by 6 bases, with 18 bases between the two germline ends. CDR3 length: 15 residues. CDR3 DNA sequence: TGTGCCAGCAGCTCGGGGGGGGCAGGGGAGTCTGAAGCTTTCTTT. Protein sequence: CASSSGGAGESEAFF.

This chain links TRBV7-2 with TRBJ2-2; D is possibly TRBD2 (6 bases). CDR3 length: 14 amino acids. CDR1 and CDR2 (germline): SGHTA, FQGNSA. The V gene lost 7 bases and the J gene lost 0 bases, with 9 bases spanning the gap. The CDR3 region has the DNA TGTGCCAGCAAAGCGGGCACGAACACCGGGGAGCTGTTTTTT. Protein product: CASKAGTNTGELFF.

The chain is built from TRBV18 and TRBJ1-1; 8 positions match TRBD1. The CDR3 covers 13 residues. Germline-derived CDR1 and CDR2 are KGHSH and LQKENI. Germline trimming cut 6 bases from V and 6 bases from J; bases unmatched to any gene: 6. The CDR3 sequence: CASSGQGMAEAFF. The CDR3 bases are TGTGCCAGCTCCGGACAGGGAATGGCTGAAGCTTTCTTT.

The chain employs TRBV19 and TRBJ1-1; unclear D gene. Per germline, CDR1 LNHDA and CDR2 SQIVND (reference sequence). The ends were cut back, 4 bases at V and 1 base at J, with 13 bases in the middle. The CDR3 is 15 amino acids. CDR3 loop: CASSNIRGENTEAFF. In nucleotides, the CDR3 is TGTGCCAGTAGTAATATCCGGGGAGAGAACACTGAAGCTTTCTTT.

The rearrangement links TRBV4-3 to TRBJ1-4; the D is unclear. The CDR3 contains 17 residues. CDR1 and CDR2 from the germline V gene are LGHNA and YSLEER. The V gene lost 0 bases and the J gene lost 7 bases, with 18 bases spanning the gap. Here the CDR3 reads CASSQDHHSRGGEKLFF. The CDR3 bases are TGCGCCAGCAGCCAAGATCACCACTCGAGAGGAGGTGAAAAACTGTTTTTT.

The chain links TRBV4-1 to TRBJ2-1; D is possibly TRBD2 (5 bases). Germline CDR1 reads MGHRA; CDR2 reads YSYEKL. Trimming cost V 2 bases and J 6 bases, with 11 bases left between them. The CDR3 has 14 amino acids. CDR3 nucleotide sequence: TGCGCCAGCAGCCAAAGAGATGGACTCAATGAGCAGTTCTTC. Its translation: CASSQRDGLNEQFF.

The chain carries TRBV13 and TRBJ1-5; tentative D call: TRBD1 (6 bases). V gave up 5 bases and J gave up 0 bases, with 14 bases separating them. There are 16 residues in the CDR3. Germline V gene data show CDR1 as PRHDT and CDR2 as FYEKMQ (reference sequence). The CDR3 protein is CASSSSGTPSNQPQHF. The CDR3 bases are TGTGCCAGCAGCAGTTCCGGGACACCTAGCAATCAGCCCCAGCATTTT.

The V call is TRBV6-5, the J call TRBJ1-6; 7 nucleotides match TRBD1. Trimming cost V 2 bases and J 4 bases; bases outside gene matches: 5. The CDR3 runs to 16 residues. The germline V gene has CDR1 MNHEY and CDR2 SVGAGI. The CDR3 nucleotides are TGTGCCAGCAGTTACAACAGGGGTGTGTATAATTCACCCCTCCACTTT. The encoded protein is CASSYNRGVYNSPLHF.

The chain's CDR3 is CASSLTGVNSPLHF. Written as DNA, the CDR3 is TGTGCCAGCTCACTGACAGGGGTCAATTCACCCCTCCACTTT. The rearrangement links TRBV18 to TRBJ1-6, with TRBD1 matching over 8 bases. There are 14 residues in the CDR3. Trimming took 4 bases from V and 7 from J; bases not matched to a gene: 3. Germline V gene lookup returns CDR1 KGHSH and CDR2 LQKENI.